Following are 2 T cell receptor beta chains from one sample sequenced in a study of shared clonotypes between healthy human individuals. Assay used: immunoSEQ multiplex PCR; TCRdb lists only in-frame clones, some missing. The repertoire includes approximately 460,000 clones, roughly four fifths of them detected once, and about 11% sits in the top ten. Sequenced sample: PBMCs. The receptors come from a woman aged 40 to 50 in good health. Some clones in this sample may be carry-over from other donors' samples.

The rearrangement uses TRBV6-1 and TRBJ2-3, with 8 bases fitting TRBD1. The CDR3 has 16 amino acids. Germline V lookup: CDR1 MNHNS, CDR2 SASEGT. The trim removed 4 bases at V and 3 bases at J, leaving 9 bases unmatched. The CDR3 coding sequence is TGTGCCAGCAGTGGCGCGCAGGGGGCGCGGACAGATACGCAGTATTTT. This translates into CASSGAQGARTDTQYF.

The rearrangement joins TRBV18 to TRBJ2-5, with D perhaps matching TRBD2 (5 bases). In germline, CDR1 is KGHSH, CDR2 LQKENI. V lost 4 bases and J lost 2, with 8 bases in between. The CDR3 extends over 13 amino acids. CDR3 sequence: CASSLSGQETQYF. CDR3 DNA: TGTGCCAGCTCACTGTCGGGACAAGAGACCCAGTACTTC.